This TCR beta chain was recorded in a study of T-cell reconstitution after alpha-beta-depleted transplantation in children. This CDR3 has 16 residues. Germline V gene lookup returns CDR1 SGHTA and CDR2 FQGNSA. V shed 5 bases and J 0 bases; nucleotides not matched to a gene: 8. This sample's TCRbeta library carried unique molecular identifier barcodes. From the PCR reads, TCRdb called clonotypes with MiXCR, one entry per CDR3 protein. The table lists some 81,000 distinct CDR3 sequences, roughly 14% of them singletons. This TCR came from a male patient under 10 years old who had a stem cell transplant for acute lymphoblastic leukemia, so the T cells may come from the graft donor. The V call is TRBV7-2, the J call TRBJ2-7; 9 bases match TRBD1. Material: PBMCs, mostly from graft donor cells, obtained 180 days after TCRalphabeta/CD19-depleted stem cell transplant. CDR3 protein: CASSPSGTGSSYEQYF. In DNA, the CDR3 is TGTGCCAGCAGCCCTTCCGGGACAGGGAGCTCCTACGAGCAGTACTTC. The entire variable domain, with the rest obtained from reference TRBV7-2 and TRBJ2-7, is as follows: GAGVSQSPSNKVTEKGKDVELRCDPISGHTALYWYRQSLGQGLEFLIYFQGNSAPDKSGLPSDRFSAERTGGSVSTLTIQRTQQEDSAVYLCASSPSGTGSSYEQYFGPGTRLTVT.